The clone carrying this T cell receptor (beta chain) appeared once. This CDR3 region has 15 residues. The V gene's germline CDR1 is SGHDT and CDR2 YYEEEE. V lost 1 base and J lost 3, with 13 bases in between. This sample stems from a study of PD-1 blockade in classical Hodgkin lymphoma. The data were produced by immunoSEQ multiplex PCR, yet TCRdb's version contains in-frame clones alone and is incomplete. The repertoire holds about 22,000 clones, with about 89% as singletons. As for time point: newly diagnosed, previously untreated cHL patient sample. Magnetic negative selection was used to purify CD4+ T cells from PBMCs that had been thawed.

The receptor's source is a human donor with classical Hodgkin lymphoma. Specimen: CD4+ T cells from blood. The rearrangement links TRBV5-6 to TRBJ1-1; D is unresolved. The CDR3 coding sequence is TGTGCCAGCAGCTTGTATCAGTACGAGGACACTGAAGCTTTCTTT. Translating gives CASSLYQYEDTEAFF.